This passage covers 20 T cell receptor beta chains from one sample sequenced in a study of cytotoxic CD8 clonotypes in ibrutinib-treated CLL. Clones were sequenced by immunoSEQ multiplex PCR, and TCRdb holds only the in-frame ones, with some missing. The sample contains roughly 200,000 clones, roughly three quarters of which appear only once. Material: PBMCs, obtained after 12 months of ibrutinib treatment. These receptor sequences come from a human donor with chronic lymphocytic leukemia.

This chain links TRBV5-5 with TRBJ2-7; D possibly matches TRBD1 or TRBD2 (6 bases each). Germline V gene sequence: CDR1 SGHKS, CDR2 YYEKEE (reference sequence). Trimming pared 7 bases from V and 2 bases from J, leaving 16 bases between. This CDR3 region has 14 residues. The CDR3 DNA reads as TGTGCCAGCGCCGGGGGCTGGAACCCCTACGAGCAGTACTTC. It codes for CASAGGWNPYEQYF.

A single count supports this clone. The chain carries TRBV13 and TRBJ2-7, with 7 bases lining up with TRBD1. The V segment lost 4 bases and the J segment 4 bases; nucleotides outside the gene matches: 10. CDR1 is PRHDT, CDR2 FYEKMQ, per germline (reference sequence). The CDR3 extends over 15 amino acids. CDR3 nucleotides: TGTGCCAGCAGCTACAGGGGTGGTAAGGTTTACGAGCAGTACTTC. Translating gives CASSYRGGKVYEQYF.

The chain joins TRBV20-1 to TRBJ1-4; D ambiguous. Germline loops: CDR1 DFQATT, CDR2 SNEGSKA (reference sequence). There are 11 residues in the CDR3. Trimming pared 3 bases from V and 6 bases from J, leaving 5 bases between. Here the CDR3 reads CSARDDEKLFF. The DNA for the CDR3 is TGCAGTGCTAGGGACGATGAAAAACTGTTTTTT.

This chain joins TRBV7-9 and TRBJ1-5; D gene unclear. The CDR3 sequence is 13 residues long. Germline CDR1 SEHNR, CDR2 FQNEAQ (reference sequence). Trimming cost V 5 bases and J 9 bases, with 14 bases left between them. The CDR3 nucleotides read TGTGCCAGCAGCCTTAACCTCCTGGGGCCCCAGCATTTT. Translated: CASSLNLLGPQHF.

The CDR3 sequence: CASSPHGSGNTIYF. In DNA form, the CDR3 reads TGTGCCAGCAGCCCTCACGGCTCTGGAAACACCATATATTTT. This rearrangement joins TRBV28 to TRBJ1-3; D not resolved. Germline assignment: CDR1 MDHEN and CDR2 SYDVKM. The CDR3 spans 14 residues. V was pared by 6 bases and J by 0 bases, with 9 bases between.

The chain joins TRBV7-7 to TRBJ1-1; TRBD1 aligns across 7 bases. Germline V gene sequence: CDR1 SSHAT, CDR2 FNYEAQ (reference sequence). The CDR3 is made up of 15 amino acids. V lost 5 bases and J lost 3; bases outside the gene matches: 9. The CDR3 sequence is CASSPIPRGDTEAFF. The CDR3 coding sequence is TGTGCCAGCAGCCCAATCCCCAGGGGGGACACTGAAGCTTTCTTT.

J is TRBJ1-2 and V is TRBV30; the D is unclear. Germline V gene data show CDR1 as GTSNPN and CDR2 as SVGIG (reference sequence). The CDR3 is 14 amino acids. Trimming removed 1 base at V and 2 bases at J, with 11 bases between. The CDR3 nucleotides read TGTGCCTGGAGTGGGGGAGTTCTGAACTATGGCTACACCTTC. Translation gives CAWSGGVLNYGYTF. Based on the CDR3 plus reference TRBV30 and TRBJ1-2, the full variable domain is SQTIHQWPATLVQPVGSPLSLECTVEGTSNPNLYWYRQAAGRGLQLLFYSVGIGQISSEVPQNLSASRPQDRQFILSSKKLLLSDSGFYLCAWSGGVLNYGYTFGSGTRLTVV.

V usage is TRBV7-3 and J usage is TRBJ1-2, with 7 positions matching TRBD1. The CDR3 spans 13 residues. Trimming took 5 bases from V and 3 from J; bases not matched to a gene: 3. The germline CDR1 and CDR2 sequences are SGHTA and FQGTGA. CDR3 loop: CASSVDRDYGYTF. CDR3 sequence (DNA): TGTGCCAGCAGCGTTGACAGGGACTATGGCTACACCTTC.

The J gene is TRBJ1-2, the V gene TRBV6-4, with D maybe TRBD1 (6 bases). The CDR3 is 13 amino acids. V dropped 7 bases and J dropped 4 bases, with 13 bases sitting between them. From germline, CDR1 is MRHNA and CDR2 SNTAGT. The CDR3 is CASTTGPGYGYTF. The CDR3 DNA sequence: TGTGCCAGCACAACAGGGCCCGGCTATGGCTACACCTTC.

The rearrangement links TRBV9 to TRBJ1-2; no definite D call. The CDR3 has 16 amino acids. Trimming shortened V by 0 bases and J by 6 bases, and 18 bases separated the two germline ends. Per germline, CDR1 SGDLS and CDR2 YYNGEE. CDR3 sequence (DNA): TGTGCCAGCAGCGTAGGAAGGATTTCCCCCGTAGATGGCTACACCTTC. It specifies CASSVGRISPVDGYTF.

In DNA form, the CDR3 reads TGTGCCAGCAGCGCCACCCGGGGGGGGCACGAGCAGTACTTC. This codes for CASSATRGGHEQYF. The chain uses TRBV7-9 and TRBJ2-7, with 8 bases aligning to TRBD2. Germline-derived CDR1 and CDR2 are SEHNR and FQNEAQ (reference sequence). The CDR3 is 14 residues long. With V trimmed by 5 bases and J by 5 bases, 8 bases remained unmatched.

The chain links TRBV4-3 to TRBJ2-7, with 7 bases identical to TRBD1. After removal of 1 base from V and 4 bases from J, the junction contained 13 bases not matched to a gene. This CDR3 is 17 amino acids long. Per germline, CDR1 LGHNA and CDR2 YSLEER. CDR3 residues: CASSQVAGGGNFYEQYF. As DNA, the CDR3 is TGCGCCAGCAGCCAAGTTGCAGGGGGTGGTAACTTTTACGAGCAGTACTTC.

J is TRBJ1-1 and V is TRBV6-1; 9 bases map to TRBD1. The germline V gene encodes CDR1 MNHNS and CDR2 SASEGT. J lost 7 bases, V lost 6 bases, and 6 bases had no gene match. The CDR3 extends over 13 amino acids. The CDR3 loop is CASREDRGNEAFF. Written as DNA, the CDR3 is TGTGCCAGCAGGGAGGACAGGGGAAATGAAGCTTTCTTT.

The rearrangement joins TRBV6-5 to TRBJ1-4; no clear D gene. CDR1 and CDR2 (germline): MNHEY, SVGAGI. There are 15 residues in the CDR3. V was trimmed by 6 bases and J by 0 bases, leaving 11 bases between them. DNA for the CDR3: TGTGCCAGCAGGCGAGACGGTGCAACTAATGAAAAACTGTTTTTT. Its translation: CASRRDGATNEKLFF.

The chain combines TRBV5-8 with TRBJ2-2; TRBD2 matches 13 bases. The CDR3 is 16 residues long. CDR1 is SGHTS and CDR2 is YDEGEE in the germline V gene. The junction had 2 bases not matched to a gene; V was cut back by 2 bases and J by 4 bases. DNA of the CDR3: TGTGCCAGCAGCTTCGGACTAGCGGGAGTCACCGGGGAGCTGTTTTTT. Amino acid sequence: CASSFGLAGVTGELFF.

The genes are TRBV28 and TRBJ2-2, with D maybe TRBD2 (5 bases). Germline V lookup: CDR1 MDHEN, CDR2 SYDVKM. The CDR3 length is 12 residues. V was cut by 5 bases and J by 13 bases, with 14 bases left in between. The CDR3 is CASSPGIRVLFF. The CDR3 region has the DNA TGTGCCAGCAGTCCGGGAATTAGGGTGCTGTTTTTT.

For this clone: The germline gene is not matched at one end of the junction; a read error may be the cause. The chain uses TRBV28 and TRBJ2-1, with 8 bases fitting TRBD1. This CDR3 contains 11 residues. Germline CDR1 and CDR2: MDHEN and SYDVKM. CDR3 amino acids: CASSSWTGKVF. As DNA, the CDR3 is TGTGCCAGCAGTTCCTGGACAGGGAAAGTCTTC.

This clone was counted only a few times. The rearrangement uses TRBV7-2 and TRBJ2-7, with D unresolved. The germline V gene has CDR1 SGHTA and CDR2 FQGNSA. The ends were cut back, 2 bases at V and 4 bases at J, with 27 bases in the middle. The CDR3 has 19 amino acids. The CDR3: CASSLQSAPWAPVGYEQYF. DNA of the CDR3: TGTGCCAGCAGCTTACAATCGGCCCCTTGGGCCCCTGTCGGGTACGAGCAGTACTTC.

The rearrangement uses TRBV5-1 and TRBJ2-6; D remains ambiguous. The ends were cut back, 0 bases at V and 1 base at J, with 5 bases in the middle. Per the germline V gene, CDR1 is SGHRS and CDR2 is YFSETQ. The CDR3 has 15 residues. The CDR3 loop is CASSLDESGANVLTF. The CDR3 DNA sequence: TGCGCCAGCAGCTTGGATGAGTCTGGGGCCAACGTCCTGACTTTC.

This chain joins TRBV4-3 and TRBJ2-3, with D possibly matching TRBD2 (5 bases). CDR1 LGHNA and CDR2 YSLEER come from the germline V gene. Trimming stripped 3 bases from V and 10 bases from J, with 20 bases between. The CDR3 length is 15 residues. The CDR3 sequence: CASSQVALGMNPQYF. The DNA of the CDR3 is TGCGCCAGCAGCCAGGTAGCGTTGGGGATGAATCCGCAGTATTTT.